Following are 17 T cell receptor beta chains from one sample sequenced in a study of blood T cells in healthy people across ages. Then a second PCR, running roughly 7 to 12 cycles, was carried out with a sample-barcoded 5' primer and a J-beta primer mix. One entry per CDR3 protein, called by TCRdb with MiXCR from the 5' RACE reads. The table shows approximately 1,100,000 distinct CDR3 sequences, with 40% to 50% occurring only once. Sequencing input: blood. Source of these receptors: an older woman in good health.

The chain has TRBV7-9 and TRBJ1-1; 8 bases agree with TRBD1. The CDR3 is made up of 13 amino acids. Germline V gives CDR1 SEHNR, CDR2 FQNEAQ (reference sequence). The trim removed 4 bases at V and 6 bases at J, leaving 4 bases unmatched. The CDR3 loop reads CASSYPGGPEAFF. The CDR3 DNA is TGTGCCAGCAGCTACCCAGGGGGCCCTGAAGCTTTCTTT.

In its sample, this clonotype was seen many times. V usage is TRBV29-1 and J usage is TRBJ2-4, with D possibly matching TRBD2 (5 bases). The CDR3 extends over 12 amino acids. With 6 bases removed from V and 13 bases from J, the gap between germline ends came to 19 bases. The V gene's germline CDR1 is SQVTM and CDR2 ANQGSEA. This CDR3 reads CSVLTRPWEQYF. The CDR3 bases are TGCAGCGTCCTCACCCGGCCTTGGGAGCAGTACTTC.

The genes are TRBV12-3 or TRBV12-4 and TRBJ2-7; D remains ambiguous. This CDR3 region has 15 residues. V was clipped by 6 bases and J by 0 bases, with 15 bases between them. CDR3: CASRSGVGVSYEQYF. The CDR3 nucleotides read TGTGCCAGCAGGTCGGGTGTTGGGGTCTCCTACGAGCAGTACTTC.

This chain uses TRBV5-1 with TRBJ1-2, with 8 bases identical to TRBD1. CDR1 is SGHRS, CDR2 YFSETQ, per germline. Trimming took 2 bases from V and 4 from J; bases not matched to a gene: 7. CDR3 length: 15 residues. For the CDR3, the DNA is TGCGCCAGCAGCTTACAGGGGGAAGCAGGCTATGGCTACACCTTC. Translated, it gives CASSLQGEAGYGYTF.

The chain recombines TRBV19 with TRBJ1-5, with TRBD1 identical over 7 bases. The CDR3 length is 15 residues. Germline-derived CDR1 and CDR2 are LNHDA and SQIVND (reference sequence). The ends lost 3 bases at V and 0 bases at J; junction bases unmatched: 2. The CDR3 is CASSMGQFSNQPQHF. DNA for the CDR3: TGTGCCAGTAGTATGGGACAGTTTAGCAATCAGCCCCAGCATTTT.

The gene calls are TRBV2 and TRBJ2-1, with 11 bases matching TRBD2. V lost 6 bases and J lost 0; bases outside the gene matches: 4. This CDR3 contains 16 residues. Germline V gene data show CDR1 as SNHLY and CDR2 as FYNNEI. The CDR3 nucleotides are TGTGCCAGCAGAGACACTAGCGGGAGCTCCTACAATGAGCAGTTCTTC. As protein: CASRDTSGSSYNEQFF. Filled out from reference TRBV2 and TRBJ2-1, the complete variable domain reads EPEVTQTPSHQVTQMGQEVILRCVPISNHLYFYWYRQILGQKVEFLVSFYNNEISEKSEIFDDQFSVERPDGSNFTLKIRSTKLEDSAMYFCASRDTSGSSYNEQFFGPGTRLTVL.

This chain links TRBV24-1 with TRBJ2-3, with TRBD2 as a possible D gene (5 bases). The germline V and J ends were trimmed by 3 bases and 7 bases, with 13 bases remaining between them. The CDR3 length is 14 residues. Germline V gene data show CDR1 as KGHDR and CDR2 as SFDVKD. CDR3 nucleotide sequence: TGTGCCACCAGTGATCCCGGGCCGGGATATACGCAGTATTTT. Amino acids: CATSDPGPGYTQYF.

The chain has TRBV7-9 and TRBJ1-1; no reliable D call. Germline values: CDR1 SEHNR, CDR2 FQNEAQ (reference sequence). The CDR3 spans 14 residues. V gave up 4 bases and J gave up 4 bases, with 13 bases separating them. CDR3 amino acids: CASSSRRAGTEAFF. Here the CDR3 DNA reads TGTGCCAGCAGCTCCCGACGGGCAGGCACTGAAGCTTTCTTT.

Remarks on this clonotype: Its ends do not fully match the called genes, so a read error is possible. The chain recombines TRBV3-1 with TRBJ2-6, with a weak D call TRBD1 (5 bases). The CDR3 length is 19 residues. The germline V gene has CDR1 LGHDT and CDR2 YNNKEL (reference sequence). The CDR3 DNA is TGTGCCAGCAGCCAATGGGGTAGGGGCGTTAGCTCTGGGGCCAACGTCCCGACTTTC. Translating it yields CASSQWGRGVSSGANVPTF.

V gene TRBV20-1 combines with J gene TRBJ2-1, with 11 bases fitting TRBD2. Per germline, CDR1 DFQATT and CDR2 SNEGSKA (reference sequence). The CDR3 sequence is 17 residues long. With V trimmed by 0 bases and J by 4 bases, 8 bases remained unmatched. The DNA for the CDR3 is TGCAGTGCTAGAGATCCCCTAGCGGGAGGCTCTTACAATGAGCAGTTCTTC. Amino acids: CSARDPLAGGSYNEQFF.

This clonotype appeared a few times. V gene TRBV27 combines with J gene TRBJ1-5; D may be TRBD1 (5 bases). Germline-derived CDR1 and CDR2 are MNHEY and SMNVEV (reference sequence). V was pared by 5 bases and J by 5 bases, with 13 bases between. The CDR3 totals 14 residues. The DNA for the CDR3 is TGTGCCAGCAGTCTAGACAGCTATGATCAGCCCCAGCATTTT. Protein: CASSLDSYDQPQHF.

The chain couples TRBV4-3 to TRBJ1-2; D gene uncertain. Trimming removed 0 bases from V and 5 bases from J, with 10 bases in between. The V gene's germline CDR1 is LGHNA and CDR2 YSLEER. The CDR3 is 14 residues long. CDR3 sequence (DNA): TGCGCCAGCAGCCAAGACGAACAGCGTTATGGCTACACCTTC. This sequence encodes CASSQDEQRYGYTF.

The rearrangement uses TRBV29-1 and TRBJ2-6, with 7 bases matching TRBD1. From germline, CDR1 is SQVTM and CDR2 ANQGSEA. This CDR3 is built from 14 residues. Trimming cost V 6 bases and J 4 bases; bases outside gene matches: 6. CDR3 nucleotides: TGCAGCGTGAGCAGGGGGAGCGGGGCCAACGTCCTGACTTTC. Amino acids: CSVSRGSGANVLTF.

The rearrangement links TRBV6-1 to TRBJ2-3; maybe TRBD1 (5 bases). V was trimmed by 5 bases and J by 3 bases, leaving 15 bases between them. The germline V gene encodes CDR1 MNHNS and CDR2 SASEGT. The CDR3 is 15 amino acids. The CDR3 is CASSLPRQPTDTQYF. The CDR3 DNA sequence: TGTGCCAGCAGTCTCCCGAGACAGCCTACAGATACGCAGTATTTT.

The chain couples TRBV24-1 to TRBJ2-5, with 10 bases identical to TRBD1. Germline lookup yields CDR1 KGHDR and CDR2 SFDVKD. This CDR3 has 15 amino acids. V shed 12 bases and J 3 bases; nucleotides not matched to a gene: 12. This CDR3 is CAALPGDRGEETQYF. CDR3 DNA sequence: TGTGCCGCCCTCCCCGGGGACAGGGGTGAAGAGACCCAGTACTTC.

The chain employs TRBV3-1 and TRBJ1-6; TRBD1 aligns across 10 bases. The ends lost 3 bases at V and 7 bases at J; junction bases unmatched: 6. CDR1 and CDR2 from the germline V gene are LGHDT and YNNKEL (reference sequence). The CDR3 spans 16 residues. The CDR3 loop reads CASSHRDRGRNSPLHF. The CDR3 DNA reads as TGTGCCAGCAGCCATCGGGACAGGGGCCGAAATTCACCCCTCCACTTT.

J is TRBJ2-7 and V is TRBV5-1, with D perhaps matching TRBD2 (6 bases). Between the trimmed V and J ends, which lost 4 bases and 3 bases, there was a span of 20 bases. CDR1 and CDR2 (germline): SGHRS, YFSETQ. The CDR3 runs to 16 residues. This chain's CDR3 is CASSPDAAGFYYEQYF. CDR3 bases: TGCGCCAGCAGCCCTGACGCGGCGGGGTTTTACTACGAGCAGTACTTC.